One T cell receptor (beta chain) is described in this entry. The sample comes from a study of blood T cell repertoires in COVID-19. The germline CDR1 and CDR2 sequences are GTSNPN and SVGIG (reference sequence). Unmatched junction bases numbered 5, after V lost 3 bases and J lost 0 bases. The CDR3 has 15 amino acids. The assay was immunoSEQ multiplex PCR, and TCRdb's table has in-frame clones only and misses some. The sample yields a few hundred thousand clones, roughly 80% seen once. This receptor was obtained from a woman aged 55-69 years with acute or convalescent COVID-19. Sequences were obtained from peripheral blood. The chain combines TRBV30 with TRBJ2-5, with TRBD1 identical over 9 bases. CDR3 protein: CAWRPGTGYQETQYF. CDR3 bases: TGTGCCTGGAGGCCCGGGACAGGGTACCAAGAGACCCAGTACTTC.